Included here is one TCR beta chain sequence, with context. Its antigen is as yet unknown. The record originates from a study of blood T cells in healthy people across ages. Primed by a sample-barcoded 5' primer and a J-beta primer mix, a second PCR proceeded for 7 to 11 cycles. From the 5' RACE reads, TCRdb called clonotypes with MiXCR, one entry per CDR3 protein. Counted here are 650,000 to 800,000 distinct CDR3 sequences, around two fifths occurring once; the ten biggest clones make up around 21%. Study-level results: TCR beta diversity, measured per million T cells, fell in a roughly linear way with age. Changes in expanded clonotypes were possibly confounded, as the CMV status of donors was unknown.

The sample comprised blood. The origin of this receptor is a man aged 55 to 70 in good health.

The CDR3 sequence is CASSYGAMGYGYTF. CDR3 nucleotide sequence: TGTGCCAGCAGTTACGGGGCGATGGGCTATGGCTACACCTTC. J is TRBJ1-2 and V is TRBV6-5, with a possible D match to TRBD1 (5 bases). The CDR3 extends over 14 amino acids. V lost 2 bases to trimming and J lost 4 bases, with 11 bases between them. CDR1 is MNHEY and CDR2 is SVGAGI in the germline V gene.